What follows are 20 T cell receptor beta chains derived from one specimen sequenced in a study of blood T cell repertoires in COVID-19. Assay used: immunoSEQ multiplex PCR; TCRdb lists only in-frame clones, some missing. The table shows about 40,000 clones, with 75% to 85% occurring only once. Sequences were obtained from peripheral blood. The receptors shown here come from a human donor in a cohort sampled during active or convalescent COVID-19. The donor label of this sample is uncertain.

This clone was observed a few times. The chain has TRBV4-1 and TRBJ1-3, with TRBD1 as a possible D gene (5 bases). Germline V gene sequence: CDR1 MGHRA, CDR2 YSYEKL. CDR3 length: 16 amino acids. Trimming took 1 base from V and 0 from J, leaving 10 bases between them. The CDR3 spells CASSQASQGSGNTIYF. CDR3 nucleotides: TGCGCCAGCAGCCAAGCTTCCCAGGGCTCTGGAAACACCATATATTTT.

The genes are TRBV3-1 (or the pseudogene TRBV3-2) and TRBJ1-5; D is possibly TRBD1 (5 bases). Trimming removed 5 bases from V and 2 bases from J, with 7 bases in between. The CDR3 is made up of 13 amino acids. The germline V gene has CDR1 LGHDT and CDR2 YNNKEL (reference sequence). The CDR3 DNA is TGTGCCAGCAGCTGGGGGGGCAATCAGCCCCAGCATTTT. It encodes CASSWGGNQPQHF.

The V and J genes are TRBV7-9 and TRBJ2-1; a weak D match, TRBD1 (5 bases). With 5 bases removed from V and 8 bases from J, the gap between germline ends came to 13 bases. CDR1 and CDR2 from the germline V gene are SEHNR and FQNEAQ (reference sequence). The CDR3 runs to 13 residues. The CDR3: CASSPPMGHEQFF. The CDR3 region has the DNA TGTGCCAGCAGCCCGCCGATGGGGCATGAGCAGTTCTTC.

This clone has only a few counts. The chain employs TRBV24-1 and TRBJ2-3; D may be TRBD1 (6 bases). Looked up from germline, CDR1 is KGHDR and CDR2 is SFDVKD. This CDR3 spans 15 amino acids. V lost 1 base to trimming and J lost 4 bases, with 11 bases between them. This CDR3 is CATSDFRTGSDTQYF. The DNA of the CDR3 is TGTGCCACCAGTGATTTTCGAACAGGGTCAGATACGCAGTATTTT.

The chain uses TRBV29-1 and TRBJ2-7, with 12 bases that match TRBD2. Germline trimming cut 5 bases from V and 7 bases from J; bases unmatched to any gene: 6. The germline V gene has CDR1 SQVTM and CDR2 ANQGSEA. This CDR3 contains 13 residues. CDR3 bases: TGCAGCGTTACCCGACTAGCGGGAGAGGAGCAGTACTTC. Its protein is CSVTRLAGEEQYF.

J is TRBJ1-2 and V is TRBV9, with 9 positions matching TRBD1. The germline gives CDR1 SGDLS, CDR2 YYNGEE. The junction had 0 bases not matched to a gene; V was cut back by 5 bases and J by 4 bases. This CDR3 region has 12 residues. The CDR3 loop is CASRTGGYGYTF. The DNA for the CDR3 is TGTGCCAGCAGGACAGGGGGCTATGGCTACACCTTC.

The chain links TRBV11-2 to TRBJ2-5; 9 nucleotides match TRBD2. CDR1 SGHAT and CDR2 FQNNGV come from the germline V gene. The CDR3 has 13 residues. V was clipped by 7 bases and J by 6 bases; unmatched bases: 6. CDR3 loop: CASTLAGRKTQYF. The CDR3 nucleotides read TGTGCCAGCACCCTAGCGGGAAGAAAGACCCAGTACTTC. Complete variable domain (other parts from reference TRBV11-2 and TRBJ2-5): EAGVAQSPRYKIIEKRQSVAFWCNPISGHATLYWYQQILGQGPKLLIQFQNNGVVDDSQLPKDRFSAERLKGVDSTLKIQPAKLEDSAVYLCASTLAGRKTQYFGPGTRLLVL.

CDR3 residues: CASSLGLAGIQYF. The DNA of the CDR3 is TGTGCCAGCAGCTTAGGACTAGCGGGAATTCAGTACTTC. The chain couples TRBV7-8 to TRBJ2-4, with 11 positions matching TRBD2. This CDR3 contains 13 residues. CDR1 is SGHVS and CDR2 is FQNEAQ in the germline V gene. Losses at the gene ends were 1 base for V and 10 bases for J; bases not matched to a gene: 0.

This clone was seen once. V is TRBV2 and J is TRBJ1-2; D is ambiguous. This CDR3 is 13 amino acids long. The ends were cut back, 7 bases at V and 3 bases at J, with 12 bases in the middle. Per germline, CDR1 SNHLY and CDR2 FYNNEI. CDR3 loop: CASNPKSDYGYTF. The DNA for the CDR3 is TGTGCCAGCAATCCAAAAAGCGACTATGGCTACACCTTC. The full variable domain, in which reference TRBV2 and TRBJ1-2 provide the parts outside the CDR3, is EPEVTQTPSHQVTQMGQEVILRCVPISNHLYFYWYRQILGQKVEFLVSFYNNEISEKSEIFDDQFSVERPDGSNFTLKIRSTKLEDSAMYFCASNPKSDYGYTFGSGTRLTVV.

In regard to this clone: Other DNA sequences in the sample encode the same CDR3. The chain joins TRBV20-1 to TRBJ2-7; D is undetermined. CDR1 DFQATT and CDR2 SNEGSKA come from the germline V gene (reference sequence). Deletions cut 2 bases from V and 4 bases from J, with 6 bases between. CDR3 length equals 11 residues. The CDR3 region has the DNA TGCAGTGCTAGAATATCGTACGAGCAGTACTTC. This gives the protein CSARISYEQYF.

There are a few counts of this clone. The chain carries TRBV30 and TRBJ1-2; D gene ambiguous. V was pared by 2 bases and J by 1 base, with 8 bases between. This CDR3 has 13 residues. Germline loops: CDR1 GTSNPN, CDR2 SVGIG (reference sequence). CDR3 in DNA: TGTGCCTGGAGTACGGGGTTTAACTATGGCTACACCTTC. This translates into CAWSTGFNYGYTF.

The chain is built from TRBV7-8 and TRBJ2-5, with TRBD1 identical over 8 bases. This CDR3 comprises 17 residues. Unmatched junction bases numbered 17, after V lost 5 bases and J lost 6 bases. Germline V gives CDR1 SGHVS, CDR2 FQNEAQ. The CDR3 DNA sequence: TGTGCCAGCAGCCGGGGTACCGGGACAGGTGTCTTTAAGACCCAGTACTTC. Protein sequence: CASSRGTGTGVFKTQYF.

This chain links TRBV28 with TRBJ1-1; D is perhaps TRBD1 (5 bases). Trimming pared 9 bases from V and 3 bases from J, leaving 14 bases between. This CDR3 is built from 13 residues. The germline gives CDR1 MDHEN, CDR2 SYDVKM. The CDR3, as DNA: TGTGCCAGTGATCCCAGGGACTACACTGAAGCTTTCTTT. Amino acids: CASDPRDYTEAFF.

The CDR3 sequence is CASSKGDRQNLGYTF. For the CDR3, the DNA is TGCGCCAGCAGCAAAGGGGACAGGCAAAATTTGGGCTACACCTTC. V is TRBV4-1 and J is TRBJ1-2; 8 nucleotides align to TRBD1. V shed 5 bases, J shed 8 bases, and the junction held 13 bases outside the gene matches. The CDR3 consists of 15 residues. Germline CDR1 reads MGHRA; CDR2 reads YSYEKL.

The CDR3 sequence is CASSLSGGGTGTYGYTF. CDR3 nucleotide sequence: TGCGCCAGCAGCTTGAGTGGTGGGGGGACAGGGACCTATGGCTACACCTTC. The gene calls are TRBV5-1 and TRBJ1-2, with TRBD1 matching over 9 bases. Germline V CDR1 and CDR2: SGHRS, YFSETQ. CDR3 length: 17 amino acids. V was clipped by 1 base and J by 4 bases; unmatched bases: 11. The complete variable domain, with remaining parts taken from reference TRBV5-1 and TRBJ1-2, reads KAGVTQTPRYLIKTRGQQVTLSCSPISGHRSVSWYQQTPGQGLQFLFEYFSETQRNKGNFPGRFSGRQFSNSRSEMNVSTLELGDSALYLCASSLSGGGTGTYGYTFGSGTRLTVV.

This chain uses TRBV2 with TRBJ2-7; D not resolved. CDR3 size: 11 residues. Germline CDR1 SNHLY, CDR2 FYNNEI. Trimming pared 3 bases from V and 4 bases from J, leaving 4 bases between. The DNA for the CDR3 is TGTGCCAGCAGTGATGCGTACGAGCAGTACTTC. It is translated as CASSDAYEQYF. The full variable domain, rest sourced from reference TRBV2 and TRBJ2-7, is EPEVTQTPSHQVTQMGQEVILRCVPISNHLYFYWYRQILGQKVEFLVSFYNNEISEKSEIFDDQFSVERPDGSNFTLKIRSTKLEDSAMYFCASSDAYEQYFGPGTRLTVT.

The chain employs TRBV7-2 and TRBJ2-2; a possible D gene is TRBD2 (6 bases). V lost 5 bases and J lost 8, with 15 bases in between. The CDR3 extends over 14 amino acids. Germline CDR1 is SGHTA and CDR2 is FQGNSA. The CDR3, as DNA: TGTGCCAGCAGCCTACGACCGGGGGTAGGGGAGCTGTTTTTT. Translation gives CASSLRPGVGELFF.

The V gene is TRBV7-8, the J gene TRBJ2-7, with a weak D call TRBD2 (9 bases). V gave up 5 bases and J gave up 4 bases, with 45 bases separating them. The CDR3 runs 24 residues. Germline V gives CDR1 SGHVS, CDR2 FQNEAQ. CDR3 in amino acids: CASSPQYARQGMGILSGRRYEQYF. CDR3 coding DNA: TGTGCCAGCAGCCCCCAATACGCGAGACAGGGGATGGGAATTCTGAGCGGGAGGAGGTACGAGCAGTACTTC. The variable domain in full, with the rest retrieved from reference TRBV7-8 and TRBJ2-7, is GAGVSQSPRYKVAKRGQDVALRCDPISGHVSLFWYQQALGQGPEFLTYFQNEAQLDKSGLPSDRFFAERPEGSVSTLKIQRTQQEDSAVYLCASSPQYARQGMGILSGRRYEQYFGPGTRLTVT.

This clone was counted between two and nine times. The chain combines TRBV5-4 with TRBJ2-3, with 7 bases that match TRBD2. Germline trimming cut 3 bases from V and 1 base from J; bases unmatched to any gene: 14. The CDR3 length is 18 residues. Per germline, CDR1 SGHNT and CDR2 YYREEE (reference sequence). CDR3 sequence reads: CASSSVYSVGGGTDTQYF. The CDR3, as DNA: TGTGCCAGCAGCTCTGTATATAGCGTGGGAGGGGGCACAGATACGCAGTATTTT. Full variable domain (missing parts from reference TRBV5-4 and TRBJ2-3): ETGVTQSPTHLIKTRGQQVTLRCSSQSGHNTVSWYQQALGQGPQFIFQYYREEENGRGNFPPRFSGLQFPNYSSELNVNALELDDSALYLCASSSVYSVGGGTDTQYFGPGTRLTVL.

The chain recombines TRBV7-2 with TRBJ1-2, with 10 bases that match TRBD1. With 5 bases clipped from V and 7 bases from J, the junction kept 19 bases outside the gene matches. The CDR3 length is 18 residues. Germline V lookup: CDR1 SGHTA, CDR2 FQGNSA. The CDR3 sequence is CASSNYRVTSGQGFGYTF. Written as DNA, the CDR3 is TGTGCCAGCAGCAATTATAGGGTTACTTCGGGACAGGGGTTTGGCTACACCTTC.